This paragraph reports one TCR beta chain. The entry originates in a study of T cells in Graves' hyperthyroidism and ophthalmopathy. Germline assignment: CDR1 SGHRS and CDR2 YFSETQ. This CDR3 comprises 17 residues. Trimming cost V 4 bases and J 3 bases; bases outside gene matches: 8. RNA transcripts yielded amplified TCR beta CDR3 regions. TCR CDR3 regions were first amplified by RT-PCR with HTBI primers. TCRdb used MiXCR to reprocess the multiplex PCR reads, holding one entry per CDR3 protein. This sample has some 650,000 distinct CDR3 sequences, with more than 15% found just once. Under 3 months was the duration of disease in ophthalmopathy patients, who also had a Clinical Activity Score of at least 3 and a NOSPECS grade of at least 4. Criteria for exclusion of patients were uncontrolled infection, other autoimmune disease, pregnancy or lactation.

Sequencing used blood. This TCR came from a woman in her thirties or forties with Graves' ophthalmopathy. The chain joins TRBV5-1 to TRBJ2-1, with 12 positions matching TRBD2. CDR3 DNA: TGCGCCAGCAGCAAGGGACTAGCGGGCGATCTCTACAATGAGCAGTTCTTC. Its translation: CASSKGLAGDLYNEQFF.